This T cell receptor beta chain was captured in a study of T cell responses to AZD1222 COVID-19 vaccine (dated by TCRdb to the early 2020s). Regarding the complete study: AZD1222 recipients given second doses at about 4 weeks or at about 12 weeks were pooled, since spike-specific TCR depth and breadth were not found to differ between the two schedules. A total of 230 to 250 trial participants underwent TCR sequencing, of whom 207 received two doses of AZD1222 and around 26 received two doses of the MenACWY control vaccine. Trial participants were enrolled by age into 18-55, 56-69 and 70-plus year subgroups, with approximately 150, 28 and 58 TCR-sequenced participants respectively. What the research found in general, with its limitations: After two AZD1222 doses, spike-specific TCR breadth and depth were significantly higher than at day 0 and than in MenACWY recipients. Conclusions about previously exposed vaccinees are limited, since just six AZD1222 recipients were seropositive for SARS-CoV-2 at baseline. Participants were mostly white British, with more females than males. The authors suggested clonal diversity may have been underestimated. The 56-69-year group was small, and its depth increase did not reach significance, likely because of low power. Epitopes outside the regions mutated in the B.1.351 and B.1.1.7 variants were reportedly recognized by nearly half of the unique spike-specific TCRs. Because no samples from the day 14 peak response were available, repertoires could be characterized only after the peak T cell response. The whole spike protein was spanned by vaccine-associated CD4 TCRs, and dominant responses were seen in regions 160-218 and 743-854.

Note on this clone: This clone's antigen is unknown. Within one base of it there is no much larger clone, and no base qualities were kept.

Sample time point, as interpreted from the label and publication: baseline before first vaccination. The vaccinee samples were drawn from two UK trials, COV001 and COV002, one of which was a single-blind randomized controlled phase 2/3 trial testing AZD1222 (ChAdOx1 nCoV-19) in healthy adults. For TCRbeta chain sequencing, PBMC samples were collected from trial participants at day 0 and at day 28 after the second dose. The germline V end is reduced by 6 bases and the J end by 8 bases; junction bases left unmatched: 16. CDR1 and CDR2, looked up from the germline V gene, are SNHLY and FYNNEI. From its cysteine to its phenylalanine, the CDR3 spans 16 amino acids. The sequence is cut down to CDR3 DNA, 48 bases in frame from base 1. The CDR3 regions of human TCRbeta chains were analyzed by immunosequencing. Concerning the study's data processing: TCRs in the repertoires were matched against a reference library of SARS-CoV-2-specific TCRs that had been generated with the MIRA antigen-specificity platform. Breadth meant the fraction of unique TCRs that were SARS-CoV-2-associated, whereas depth meant the fraction of total T cells that were SARS-CoV-2-associated. Using the MIRA data, each spike-specific TCR was assigned both to the spike region to which the TCR was reactive and to a CD4 or CD8 class. Log10-transformed breadth and depth values were compared by one-way ANOVA with Sidak's multiple comparisons tests. TCRdb retrieved this table from immuneACCESS and kept in-frame rearrangements only. Not all clones are present; in checked studies, unresolved V genes account for under half, and no reason is known for the remainder. That table supplies the V and J calls and clone size; D and trimming were determined from the DNA. This sample gives about 120,000 clones in total; about nine tenths of them show up just once. Clones ranked in the top ten supply about 22% of the sample.

This sequence originates from an adult in good health. The sample consisted of peripheral blood, taken on day 0 of AZD1222 vaccination. Rearrangement joined TRBV2 to TRBJ1-2; 9 bases in between match TRBD1. The DNA reads TGTGCCAGCAGCGGGAGCCCGGGACAGGGAATGGGAGGCTACACCTTC. Protein translation: CASSGSPGQGMGGYTF.